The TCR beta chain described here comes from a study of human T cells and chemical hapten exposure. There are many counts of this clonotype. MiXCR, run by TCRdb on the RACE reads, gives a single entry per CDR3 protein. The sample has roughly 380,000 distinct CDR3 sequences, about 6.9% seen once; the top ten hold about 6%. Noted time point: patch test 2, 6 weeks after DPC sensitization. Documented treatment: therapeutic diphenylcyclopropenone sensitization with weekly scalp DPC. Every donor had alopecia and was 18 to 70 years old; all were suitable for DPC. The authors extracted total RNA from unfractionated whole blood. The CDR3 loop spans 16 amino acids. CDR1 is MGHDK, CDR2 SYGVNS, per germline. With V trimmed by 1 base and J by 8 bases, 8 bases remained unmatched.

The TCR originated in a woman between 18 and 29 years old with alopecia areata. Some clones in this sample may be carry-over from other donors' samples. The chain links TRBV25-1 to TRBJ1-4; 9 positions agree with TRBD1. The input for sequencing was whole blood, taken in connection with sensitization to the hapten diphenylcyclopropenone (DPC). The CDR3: CASSESWGQGDEKLFF. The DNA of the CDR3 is TGTGCCAGCAGTGAATCCTGGGGACAGGGAGACGAAAAACTGTTTTTT. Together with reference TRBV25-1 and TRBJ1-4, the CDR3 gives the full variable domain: EADIYQTPRYLVIGTGKKITLECSQTMGHDKMYWYQQDPGMELHLIHYSYGVNSTEKGDLSSESTVSRIRTEHFPLTLESARPSHTSQYLCASSESWGQGDEKLFFGSGTQLSVL.